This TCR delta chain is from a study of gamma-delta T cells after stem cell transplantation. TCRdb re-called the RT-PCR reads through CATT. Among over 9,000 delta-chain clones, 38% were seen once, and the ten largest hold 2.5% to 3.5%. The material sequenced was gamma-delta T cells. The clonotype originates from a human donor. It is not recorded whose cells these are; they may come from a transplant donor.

Here the CDR3 DNA reads TGTGCTCTTGGGGAACTAACGGATATGGTAGGGGAGCTCATCTTT. It encodes CALGELTDMVGELIF. The rearrangement joins TRDV1 to TRDJ1; tentative D call: TRDD3 (5 bases). The CDR3 extends over 15 amino acids. Trimming took off 0 bases at V and 11 bases at J, with 19 bases between the two ends. Germline-derived CDR1 and CDR2 are TSWWSYY and QGS.